Sequencing of this T cell receptor (beta chain) was carried out in a study of T-cell reconstitution after alpha-beta-depleted transplantation in children. Germline CDR1 reads DFQATT; CDR2 reads SNEGSKA (reference sequence). V shed 6 bases, J shed 2 bases, and the junction held 3 bases outside the gene matches. The CDR3 runs 13 residues. Researchers prepared the TCRbeta library using unique molecular identifiers, the study reports. Each CDR3 protein is one row after TCRdb ran MiXCR on the PCR reads. The data show about 440,000 distinct CDR3 sequences, with around 46% seen just once and under 35% held by the top ten. This clonotype has just one count. The antigen is not known. Findings and limits, study-wide: Surviving recipient cells, namely T cells and thymic progenitors, were the source of high day-60 TCRbeta diversity in some patients. Reported findings indicate that, about two months after transplant, alpha-beta T cells came from several hundred expanded clones, which were derived from non-depleted graft cells.

This receptor was taken from a girl aged 2 to 9 with aplastic anemia, due to receive a stem cell transplant. The V call is TRBV20-1, the J call TRBJ1-1, with 10 positions matching TRBD1. This material consisted of PBMCs, taken before TCRalphabeta/CD19-depleted stem cell transplant. CDR3 nucleotide sequence: TGCAGTGCCCTGACAGGGGGCAACACTGAAGCTTTCTTT. Protein product: CSALTGGNTEAFF.